This T cell receptor (beta chain) was obtained from a study of OX40 agonist ivuxolimab in advanced cancers. Study observations and caveats: At 0.1 to 3.0 mg/kg and by week 6, CD4+ and CD8+ T cells in the blood had expanded clonally. CD8+ T cells were the subset that, on average, had more expanded clones than CD4+.

Some clones are missing from TCRdb's copy, which holds only in-frame ones; the method was immunoSEQ multiplex PCR. The data show 30,000 to 45,000 clones, 86% seen once. In regard to this clone: Its antigen remains unidentified.

Trimming shortened V by 2 bases and J by 4 bases, and 12 bases separated the two germline ends. Germline CDR1 is LGHNA and CDR2 is YSLEER. The length of the CDR3 is 15 residues. Sequencing was performed on CD4+ or CD8+ T cells sorted from blood, taken in a trial of the OX40 agonist ivuxolimab. The chain combines TRBV4-3 with TRBJ2-1; TRBD2 might be the D (7 bases). This TCR was sampled from an adult with an advanced solid tumor such as melanoma, head and neck, liver or kidney cancer. The CDR3 nucleotides read TGCGCCAGCAGCCAACAGGAGGGGGGGTACAATGAGCAGTTCTTC. Translated: CASSQQEGGYNEQFF.